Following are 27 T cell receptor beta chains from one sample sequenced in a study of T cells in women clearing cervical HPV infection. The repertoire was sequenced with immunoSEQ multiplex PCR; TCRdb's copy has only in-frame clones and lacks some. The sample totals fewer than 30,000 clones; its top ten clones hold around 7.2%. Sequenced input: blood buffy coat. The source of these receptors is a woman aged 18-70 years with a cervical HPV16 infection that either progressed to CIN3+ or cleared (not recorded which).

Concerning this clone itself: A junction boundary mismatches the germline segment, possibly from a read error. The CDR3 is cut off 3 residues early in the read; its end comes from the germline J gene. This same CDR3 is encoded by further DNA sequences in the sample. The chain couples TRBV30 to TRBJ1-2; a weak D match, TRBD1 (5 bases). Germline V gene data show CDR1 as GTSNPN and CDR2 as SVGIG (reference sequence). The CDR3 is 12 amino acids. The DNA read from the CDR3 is TGTGCCTGGAGTCCAGGGCTACATGGT. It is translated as CAWSPGLHG. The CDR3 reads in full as CAWSPGLHGYTF.

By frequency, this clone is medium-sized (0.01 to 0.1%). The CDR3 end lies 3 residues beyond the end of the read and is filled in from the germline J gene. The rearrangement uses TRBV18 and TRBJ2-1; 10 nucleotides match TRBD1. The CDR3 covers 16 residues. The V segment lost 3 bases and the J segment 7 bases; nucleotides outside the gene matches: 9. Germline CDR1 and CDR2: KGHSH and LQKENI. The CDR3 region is CASSPSAGTGENEQFF. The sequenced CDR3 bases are TGTGCCAGCTCACCGTCTGCAGGGACAGGGGAGAATGAG.

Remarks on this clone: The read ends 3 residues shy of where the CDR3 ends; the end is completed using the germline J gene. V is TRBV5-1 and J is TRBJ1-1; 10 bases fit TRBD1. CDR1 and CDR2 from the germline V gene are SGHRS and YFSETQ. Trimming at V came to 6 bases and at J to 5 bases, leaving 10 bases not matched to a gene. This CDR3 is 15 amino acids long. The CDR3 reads CASTIAGTGETEAFF. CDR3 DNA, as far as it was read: TGCGCCAGCACTATTGCCGGGACAGGGGAAACTGAA.

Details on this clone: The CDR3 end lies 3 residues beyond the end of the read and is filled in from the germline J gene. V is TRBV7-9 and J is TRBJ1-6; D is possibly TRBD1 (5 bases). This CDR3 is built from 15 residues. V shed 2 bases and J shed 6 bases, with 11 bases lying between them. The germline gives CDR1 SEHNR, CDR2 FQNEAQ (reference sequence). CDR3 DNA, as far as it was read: TGTGCCAGCAGCTTAATGATAGGGGTTAATTCACCC. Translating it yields CASSLMIGVNSP. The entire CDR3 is CASSLMIGVNSPLHF.

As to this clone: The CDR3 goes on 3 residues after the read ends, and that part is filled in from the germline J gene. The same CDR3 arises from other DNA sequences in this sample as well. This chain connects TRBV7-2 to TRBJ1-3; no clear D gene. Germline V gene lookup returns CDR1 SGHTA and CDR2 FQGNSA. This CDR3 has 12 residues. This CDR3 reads CASSLVGLTIYF. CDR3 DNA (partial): TGTGCCAGCAGCTTAGTCGGGTTAACC.

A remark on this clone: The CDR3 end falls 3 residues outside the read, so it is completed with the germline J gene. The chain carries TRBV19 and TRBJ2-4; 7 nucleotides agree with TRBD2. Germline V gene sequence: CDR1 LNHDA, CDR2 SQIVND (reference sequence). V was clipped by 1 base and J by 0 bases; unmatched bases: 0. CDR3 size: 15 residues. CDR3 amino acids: CASSIGGGAKNIQYF. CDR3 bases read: TGTGCCAGTAGTATAGGGGGGGGAGCCAAAAACATT.

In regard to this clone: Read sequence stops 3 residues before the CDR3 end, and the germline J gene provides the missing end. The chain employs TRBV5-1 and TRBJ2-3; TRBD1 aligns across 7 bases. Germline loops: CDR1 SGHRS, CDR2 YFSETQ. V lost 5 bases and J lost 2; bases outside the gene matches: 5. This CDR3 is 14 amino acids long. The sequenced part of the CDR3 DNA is TGCGCCAGCAGTCGGGACAGACTCACAGATACG. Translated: CASSRDRLTDT. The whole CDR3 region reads CASSRDRLTDTQYF.

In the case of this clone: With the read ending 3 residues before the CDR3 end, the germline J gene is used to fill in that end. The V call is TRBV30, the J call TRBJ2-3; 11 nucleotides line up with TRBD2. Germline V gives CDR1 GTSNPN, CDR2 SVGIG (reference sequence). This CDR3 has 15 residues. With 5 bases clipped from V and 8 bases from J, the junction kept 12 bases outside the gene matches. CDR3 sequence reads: CAWDLLAGVAATQYF. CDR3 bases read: TGTGCCTGGGACTTACTAGCGGGAGTCGCAGCTACG.

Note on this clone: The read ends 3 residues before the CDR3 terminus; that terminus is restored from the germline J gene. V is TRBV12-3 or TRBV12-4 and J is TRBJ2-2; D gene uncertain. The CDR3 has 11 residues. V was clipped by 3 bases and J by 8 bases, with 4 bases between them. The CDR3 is CASSFLGELFF. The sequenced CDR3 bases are TGTGCCAGCAGTTTTCTTGGGGAG.

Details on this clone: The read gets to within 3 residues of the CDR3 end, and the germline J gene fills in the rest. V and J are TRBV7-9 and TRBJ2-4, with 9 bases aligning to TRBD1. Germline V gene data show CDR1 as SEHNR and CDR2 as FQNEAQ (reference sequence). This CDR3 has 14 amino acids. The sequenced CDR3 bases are TGTGCCAGCAGCGCCGGGACAGGGATCTATGGT. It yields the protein CASSAGTGIYG. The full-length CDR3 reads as CASSAGTGIYGQYF. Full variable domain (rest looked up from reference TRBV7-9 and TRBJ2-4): DTGVSQNPRHKITKRGQNVTFRCDPISEHNRLYWYRQTLGQGPEFLTYFQNEAQLEKSRLLSDRFSAERPKGSFSTLEIQRTEQGDSAMYLCASSAGTGIYGQYFGAGTRLSVL.

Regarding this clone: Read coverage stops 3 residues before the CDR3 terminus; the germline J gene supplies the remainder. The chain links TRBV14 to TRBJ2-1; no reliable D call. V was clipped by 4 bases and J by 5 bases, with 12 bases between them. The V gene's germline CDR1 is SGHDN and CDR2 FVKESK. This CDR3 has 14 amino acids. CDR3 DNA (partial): TGTGCCAGCAGCCTCACTTTGTTCCACAATGAG. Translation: CASSLTLFHNE. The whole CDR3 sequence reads CASSLTLFHNEQFF.

The sequenced CDR3 bases are TGCAGTGCGTCTAACGGAAAGACATACAATGAG. The encoded protein is CSASNGKTYNE. The whole CDR3 sequence is CSASNGKTYNEQFF. The chain has TRBV20-1 and TRBJ2-1; D is unclear. The read ends 3 residues early relative to the CDR3; the germline J gene fills the gap. The CDR3 consists of 14 residues. The ends were cut back, 6 bases at V and 4 bases at J, with 16 bases in the middle. CDR1 is DFQATT and CDR2 is SNEGSKA in the germline V gene (reference sequence).

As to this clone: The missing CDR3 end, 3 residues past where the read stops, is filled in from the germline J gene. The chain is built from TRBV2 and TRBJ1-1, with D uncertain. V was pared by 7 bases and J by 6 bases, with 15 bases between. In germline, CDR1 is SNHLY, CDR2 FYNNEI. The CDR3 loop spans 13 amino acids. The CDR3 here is CASILTGSAEAFF. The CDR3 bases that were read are TGTGCCAGCATCCTCACGGGGTCCGCTGAA.

The CDR3 loop reads CASSVGGADSPLHF. CDR3 DNA (partial): TGTGCCAGCAGCGTAGGAGGGGCGGATTCACCC. The rearrangement joins TRBV9 to TRBJ1-6; a weak D match, TRBD1 (5 bases). The sequenced fragment ends 3 residues before the CDR3 boundary, so the rest is inferred from the germline J gene. The V end lost 0 bases, the J end lost 8 bases, and 9 bases lay between the germline ends. Germline values: CDR1 SGDLS, CDR2 YYNGEE. The CDR3 runs 14 residues.

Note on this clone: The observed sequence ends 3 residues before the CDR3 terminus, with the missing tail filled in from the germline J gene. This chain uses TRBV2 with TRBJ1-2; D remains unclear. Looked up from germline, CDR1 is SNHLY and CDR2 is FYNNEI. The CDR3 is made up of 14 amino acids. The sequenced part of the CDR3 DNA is TGTGCCAGCAGTGATGGTTCCCCCTATAACGAC. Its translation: CASSDGSPYND. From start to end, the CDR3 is CASSDGSPYNDYTF.

The sequenced CDR3 bases are TGTGCCAGCTACCGTAAGTCTAGGAATTTCAATGAG. Its translation: CASYRKSRNFNE. The CDR3 as a whole reads CASYRKSRNFNEQFF. This chain uses TRBV19 with TRBJ2-1; D uncertain. The sequence runs out 3 residues before the end of the CDR3; the remainder is reconstructed from the germline J gene. The CDR3 sequence is 15 residues long. V was trimmed by 9 bases and J by 6 bases, leaving 21 bases between them. Germline CDR1 is LNHDA and CDR2 is SQIVND (reference sequence).

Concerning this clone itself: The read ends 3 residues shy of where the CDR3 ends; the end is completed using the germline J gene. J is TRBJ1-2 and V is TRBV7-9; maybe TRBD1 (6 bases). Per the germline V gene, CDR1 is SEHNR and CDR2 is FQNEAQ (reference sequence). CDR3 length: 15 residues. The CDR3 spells CASSSRGGSYNDYTF. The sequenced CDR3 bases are TGTGCCAGCAGCTCGAGGGGGGGGTCCTACAATGAC.

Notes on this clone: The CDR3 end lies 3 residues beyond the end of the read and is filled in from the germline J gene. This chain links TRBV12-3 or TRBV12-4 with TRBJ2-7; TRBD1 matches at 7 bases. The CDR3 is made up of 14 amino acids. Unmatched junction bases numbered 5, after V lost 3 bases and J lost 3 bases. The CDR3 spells CASSLAGTVYEQYF. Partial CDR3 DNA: TGTGCCAGCAGTTTGGCCGGGACAGTCTACGAG.

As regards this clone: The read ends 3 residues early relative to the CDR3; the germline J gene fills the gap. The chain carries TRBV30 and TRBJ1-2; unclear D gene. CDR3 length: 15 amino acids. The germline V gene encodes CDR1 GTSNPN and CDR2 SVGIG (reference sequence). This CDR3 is CAFPTDSNRNNDYTF. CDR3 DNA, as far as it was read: TGTGCCTTTCCAACCGATAGTAACAGAAACAATGAC.

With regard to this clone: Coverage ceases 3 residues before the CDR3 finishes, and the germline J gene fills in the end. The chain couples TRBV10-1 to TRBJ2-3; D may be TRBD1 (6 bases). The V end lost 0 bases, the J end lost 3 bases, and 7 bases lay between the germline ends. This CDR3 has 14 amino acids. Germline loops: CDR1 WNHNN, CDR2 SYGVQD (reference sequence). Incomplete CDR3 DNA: TGCGCCAGCAGTGAGTCGGGGGCGACAGATACG. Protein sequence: CASSESGATDT. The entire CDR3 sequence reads CASSESGATDTQYF.

CDR3 residues: CASSVKGQGNQPQHF. CDR3 DNA (partial): TGTGCCAGTAGTGTGAAAGGACAGGGGAATCAGCCC. The J gene is TRBJ1-5, the V gene TRBV19; TRBD1 matches at 9 bases. The read ends 3 residues early relative to the CDR3; the germline J gene fills the gap. Germline lookup yields CDR1 LNHDA and CDR2 SQIVND (reference sequence). There are 15 residues in the CDR3. Losses at the gene ends were 5 bases for V and 4 bases for J; bases not matched to a gene: 6.

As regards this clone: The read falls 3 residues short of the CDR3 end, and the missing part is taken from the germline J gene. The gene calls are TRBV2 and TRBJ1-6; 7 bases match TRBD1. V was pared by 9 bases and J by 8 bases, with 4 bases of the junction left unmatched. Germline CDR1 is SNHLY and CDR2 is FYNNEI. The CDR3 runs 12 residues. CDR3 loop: CARGTEDSPLHF. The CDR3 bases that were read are TGTGCCAGGGGGACAGAAGATTCACCC.

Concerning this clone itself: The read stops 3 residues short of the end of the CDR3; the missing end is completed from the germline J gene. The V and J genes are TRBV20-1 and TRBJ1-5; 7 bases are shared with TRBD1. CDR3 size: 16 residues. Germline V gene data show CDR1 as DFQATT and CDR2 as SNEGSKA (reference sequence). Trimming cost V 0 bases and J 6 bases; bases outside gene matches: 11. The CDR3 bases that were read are TGCAGTGCTAGAGATCGGAAAGGGGGCTTTGGTCAGCCC. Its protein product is CSARDRKGGFGQP. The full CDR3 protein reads CSARDRKGGFGQPQHF.

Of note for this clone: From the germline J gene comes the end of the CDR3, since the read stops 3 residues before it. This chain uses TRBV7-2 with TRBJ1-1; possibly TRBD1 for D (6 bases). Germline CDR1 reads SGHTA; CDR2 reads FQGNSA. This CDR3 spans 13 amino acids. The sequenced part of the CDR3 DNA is TGTGCCAGCAGCTTACTAGCGGGGGCCTTA. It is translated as CASSLLAGAL. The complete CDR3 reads CASSLLAGALAFF.

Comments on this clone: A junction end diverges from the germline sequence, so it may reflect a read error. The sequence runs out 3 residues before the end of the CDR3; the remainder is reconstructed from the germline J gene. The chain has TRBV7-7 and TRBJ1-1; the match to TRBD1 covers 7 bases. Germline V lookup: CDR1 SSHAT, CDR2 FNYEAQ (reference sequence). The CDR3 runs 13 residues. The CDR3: CASSLDRDTEAFF. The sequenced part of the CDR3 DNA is TGTGCTAGCAGCTTAGACAGGGACACTGAA.

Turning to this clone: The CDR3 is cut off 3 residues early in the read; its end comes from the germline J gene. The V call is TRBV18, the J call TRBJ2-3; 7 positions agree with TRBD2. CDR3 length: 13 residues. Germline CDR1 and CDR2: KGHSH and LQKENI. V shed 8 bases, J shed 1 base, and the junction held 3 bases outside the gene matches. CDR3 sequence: CASAAGGTDTQYF. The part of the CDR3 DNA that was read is TGTGCCAGCGCCGCGGGAGGCACAGATACG.

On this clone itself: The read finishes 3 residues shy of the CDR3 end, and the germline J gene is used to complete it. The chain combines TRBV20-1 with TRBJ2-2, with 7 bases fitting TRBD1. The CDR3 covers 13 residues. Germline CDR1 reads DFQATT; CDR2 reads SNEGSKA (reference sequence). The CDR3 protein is CSAKTTGDEKLFF. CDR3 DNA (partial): TGCAGTGCTAAAACAACAGGGGATGAAAAG.